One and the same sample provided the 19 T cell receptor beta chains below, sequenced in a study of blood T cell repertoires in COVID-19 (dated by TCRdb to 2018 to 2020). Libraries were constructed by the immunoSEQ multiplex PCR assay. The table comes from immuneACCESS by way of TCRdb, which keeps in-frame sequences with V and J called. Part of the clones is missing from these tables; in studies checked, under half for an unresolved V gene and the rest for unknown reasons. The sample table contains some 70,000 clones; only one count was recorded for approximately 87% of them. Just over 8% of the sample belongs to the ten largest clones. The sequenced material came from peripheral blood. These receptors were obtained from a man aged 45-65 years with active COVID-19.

The CDR3: CSVALQGRTYEQYF. The CDR3 DNA is TGCAGCGTTGCGTTACAGGGGCGGACCTACGAGCAGTACTTC. The chain carries TRBV29-1 and TRBJ2-7; TRBD1 matches at 7 bases. Per germline, CDR1 SQVTM and CDR2 ANQGSEA. This CDR3 contains 14 residues. Losses at the gene ends were 4 bases for V and 2 bases for J; bases not matched to a gene: 8.

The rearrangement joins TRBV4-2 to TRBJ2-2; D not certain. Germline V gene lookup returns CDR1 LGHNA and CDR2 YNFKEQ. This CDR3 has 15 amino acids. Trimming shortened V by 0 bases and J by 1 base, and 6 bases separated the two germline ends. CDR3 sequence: CASSQDGRNTGELFF. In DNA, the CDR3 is TGTGCCAGCAGCCAAGATGGGCGGAACACCGGGGAGCTGTTTTTT.

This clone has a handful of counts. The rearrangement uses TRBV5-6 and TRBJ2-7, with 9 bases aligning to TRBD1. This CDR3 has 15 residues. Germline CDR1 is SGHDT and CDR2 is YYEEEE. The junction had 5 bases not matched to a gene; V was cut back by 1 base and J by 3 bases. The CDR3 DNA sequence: TGTGCCAGCAGCTTGCCGGACAGGGGAAGCTACGAGCAGTACTTC. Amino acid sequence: CASSLPDRGSYEQYF.

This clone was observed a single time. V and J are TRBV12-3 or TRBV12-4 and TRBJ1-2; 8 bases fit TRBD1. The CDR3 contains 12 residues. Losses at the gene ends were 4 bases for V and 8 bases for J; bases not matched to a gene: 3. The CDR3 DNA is TGTGCCAGCAGTTACGGGACAGGCGGCTACACCTTC. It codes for CASSYGTGGYTF.

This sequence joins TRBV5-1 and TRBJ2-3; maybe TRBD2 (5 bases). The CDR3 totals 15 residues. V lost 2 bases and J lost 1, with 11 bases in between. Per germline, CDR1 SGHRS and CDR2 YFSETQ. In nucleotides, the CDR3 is TGCGCCAGCAGCTTCCAGAGTAGCGGCACAGATACGCAGTATTTT. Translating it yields CASSFQSSGTDTQYF.

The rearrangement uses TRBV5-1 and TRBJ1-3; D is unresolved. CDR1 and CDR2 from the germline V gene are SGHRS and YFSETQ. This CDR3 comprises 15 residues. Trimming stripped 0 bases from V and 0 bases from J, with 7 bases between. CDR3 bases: TGCGCCAGCAGCTTGGCGGCGGCCTCTGGAAACACCATATATTTT. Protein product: CASSLAAASGNTIYF.

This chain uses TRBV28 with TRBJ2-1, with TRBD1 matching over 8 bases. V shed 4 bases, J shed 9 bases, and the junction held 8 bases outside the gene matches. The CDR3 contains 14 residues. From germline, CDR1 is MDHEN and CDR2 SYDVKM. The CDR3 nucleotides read TGTGCCAGCAGTTCCGGACAGGGAGAGGGTGAGCAGTTCTTC. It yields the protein CASSSGQGEGEQFF.

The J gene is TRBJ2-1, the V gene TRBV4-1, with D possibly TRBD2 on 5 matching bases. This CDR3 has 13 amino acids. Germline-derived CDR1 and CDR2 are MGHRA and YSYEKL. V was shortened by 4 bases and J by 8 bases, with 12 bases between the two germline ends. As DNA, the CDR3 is TGCGCCAGCAGCCTCGGACTTCCAGATGAGCAGTTCTTC. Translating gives CASSLGLPDEQFF.

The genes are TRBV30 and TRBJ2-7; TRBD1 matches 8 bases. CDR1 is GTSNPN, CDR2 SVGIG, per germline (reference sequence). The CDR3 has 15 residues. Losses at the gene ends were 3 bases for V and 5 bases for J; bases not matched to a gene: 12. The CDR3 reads CAWRGGQGIIHEQYF. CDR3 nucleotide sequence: TGTGCCTGGAGGGGTGGACAGGGAATTATCCACGAGCAGTACTTC.

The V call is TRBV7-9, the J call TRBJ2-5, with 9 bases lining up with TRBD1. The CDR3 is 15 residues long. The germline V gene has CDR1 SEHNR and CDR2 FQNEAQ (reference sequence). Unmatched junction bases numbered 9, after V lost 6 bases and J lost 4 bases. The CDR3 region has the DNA TGTGCCAGCAGTCCTGGACAGGGGATGGTAGAGACCCAGTACTTC. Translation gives CASSPGQGMVETQYF.

DNA of the CDR3: TGTGCCAGCAGCCCGGGACAGGGGGCAAGGACTGAAGCTTTCTTT. This codes for CASSPGQGARTEAFF. The chain carries TRBV7-2 and TRBJ1-1, with 12 bases that match TRBD1. After removal of 5 bases from V and 5 bases from J, the junction contained 6 bases not matched to a gene. Germline V gives CDR1 SGHTA, CDR2 FQGNSA. The CDR3 runs 15 residues.

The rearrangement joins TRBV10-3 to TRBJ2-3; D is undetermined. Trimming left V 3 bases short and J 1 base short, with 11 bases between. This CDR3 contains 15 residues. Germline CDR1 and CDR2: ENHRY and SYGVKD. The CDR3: CAISDSKQGTDTQYF. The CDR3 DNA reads TGTGCCATCAGTGATTCCAAGCAAGGCACAGATACGCAGTATTTT.

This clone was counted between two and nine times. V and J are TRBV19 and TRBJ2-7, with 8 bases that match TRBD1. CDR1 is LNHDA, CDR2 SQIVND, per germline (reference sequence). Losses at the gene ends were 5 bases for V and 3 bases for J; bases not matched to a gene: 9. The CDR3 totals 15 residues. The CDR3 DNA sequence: TGTGCCAGTAGTGCCCGACAGGGGTCCTACTACGAGCAGTACTTC. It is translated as CASSARQGSYYEQYF.

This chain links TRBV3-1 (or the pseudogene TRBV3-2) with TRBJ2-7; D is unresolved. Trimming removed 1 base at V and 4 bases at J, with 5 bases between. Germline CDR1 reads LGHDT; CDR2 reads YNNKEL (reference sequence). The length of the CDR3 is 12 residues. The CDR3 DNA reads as TGTGCCAGCAGCCAAGTCAATTACGAGCAGTACTTC. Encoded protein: CASSQVNYEQYF.

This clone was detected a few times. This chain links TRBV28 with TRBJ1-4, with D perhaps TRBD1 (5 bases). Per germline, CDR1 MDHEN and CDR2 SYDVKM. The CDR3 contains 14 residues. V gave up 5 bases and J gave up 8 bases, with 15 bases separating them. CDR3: CASSLSRVYEKLFF. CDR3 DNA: TGTGCCAGCAGTCTTTCCAGGGTGTACGAAAAACTGTTTTTT.

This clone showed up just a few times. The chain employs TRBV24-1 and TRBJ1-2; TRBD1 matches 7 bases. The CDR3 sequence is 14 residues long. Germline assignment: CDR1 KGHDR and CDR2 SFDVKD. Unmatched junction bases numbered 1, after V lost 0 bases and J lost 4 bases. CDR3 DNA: TGTGCCACCAGTGATTTGGACAGGGCCTATGGCTACACCTTC. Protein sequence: CATSDLDRAYGYTF.

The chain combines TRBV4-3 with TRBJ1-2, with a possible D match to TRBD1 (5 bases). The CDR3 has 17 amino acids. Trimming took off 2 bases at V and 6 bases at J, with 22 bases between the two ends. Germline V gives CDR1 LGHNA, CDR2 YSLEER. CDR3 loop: CASSQLLTGVGADGYTF. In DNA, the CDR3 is TGCGCCAGCAGCCAACTTCTTACAGGTGTGGGTGCTGATGGCTACACCTTC.

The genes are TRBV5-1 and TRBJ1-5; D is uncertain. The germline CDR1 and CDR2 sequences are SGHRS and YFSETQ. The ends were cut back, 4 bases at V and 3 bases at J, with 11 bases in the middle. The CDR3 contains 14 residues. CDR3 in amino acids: CASSPGSVNQPQHF. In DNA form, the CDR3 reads TGCGCCAGCAGCCCCGGGAGCGTCAATCAGCCCCAGCATTTT.

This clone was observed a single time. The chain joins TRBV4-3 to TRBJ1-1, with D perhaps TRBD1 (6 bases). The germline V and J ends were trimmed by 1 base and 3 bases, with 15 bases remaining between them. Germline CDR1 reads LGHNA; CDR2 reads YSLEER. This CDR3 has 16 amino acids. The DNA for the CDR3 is TGCGCCAGCAGCCAAGTGGGAAGGGGGAGGGACACTGAAGCTTTCTTT. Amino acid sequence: CASSQVGRGRDTEAFF.